A single sample is the source of the 17 T cell receptor beta chains below, sequenced in a study of shared clonotypes between healthy human individuals. TCRdb's copy holds only in-frame clones and misses some; the assay was immunoSEQ multiplex PCR. This sample has about 1.4 million clones, with around 97% found just once. The specimen sequenced was naive CD4+ T cells sorted from blood. The subset was: CD45RA+ positively selected. The receptors stem from a man aged 30 to 39 in good health.

This clone was counted a single time. The chain is built from TRBV5-4 and TRBJ1-5, with 9 bases fitting TRBD1. The CDR3 loop spans 14 amino acids. V was pared by 3 bases and J by 7 bases, with 5 bases of the junction left unmatched. From germline, CDR1 is SGHNT and CDR2 YYREEE (reference sequence). This CDR3 is CASSSQGAGQPQHF. The CDR3 bases are TGTGCCAGCAGCTCACAGGGGGCTGGACAGCCCCAGCATTTT.

The genes are TRBV5-1 and TRBJ2-3; TRBD2 matches 10 bases. Trimming at V came to 4 bases and at J to 0 bases, leaving 8 bases not matched to a gene. Germline loops: CDR1 SGHRS, CDR2 YFSETQ. The CDR3 extends over 17 amino acids. This CDR3 reads CASSPHRTSGSTDTQYF. CDR3 nucleotide sequence: TGCGCCAGCAGCCCCCACCGGACTAGCGGAAGCACAGATACGCAGTATTTT.

The V and J genes are TRBV10-3 and TRBJ2-1; D remains ambiguous. The CDR3 totals 14 residues. Per the germline V gene, CDR1 is ENHRY and CDR2 is SYGVKD. Trimming took 0 bases from V and 7 from J, leaving 10 bases between them. The CDR3 DNA reads TGTGCCATCAGTGAGTCTAGACTGCTGAATGAGCAGTTCTTC. Its translation is CAISESRLLNEQFF.

The chain combines TRBV6-1 with TRBJ1-2; D may be TRBD1 (6 bases). This CDR3 has 13 residues. Per germline, CDR1 MNHNS and CDR2 SASEGT. The ends were cut back, 4 bases at V and 8 bases at J, with 14 bases in the middle. CDR3 DNA sequence: TGTGCCAGCAGTGGAGTAGGGGGTGTGGGCTACACCTTC. Translating it yields CASSGVGGVGYTF.

This chain links TRBV10-2 with TRBJ2-5, with D possibly matching TRBD1 (6 bases). Germline CDR1 is WSHSY and CDR2 is SAAADI. Trimming cost V 8 bases and J 5 bases, with 24 bases left between them. The CDR3 spans 16 residues. The CDR3 reads CASAAPTGSWSETQYF. DNA of the CDR3: TGCGCCAGCGCTGCCCCGACAGGTTCGTGGTCGGAGACCCAGTACTTC.

The chain is built from TRBV4-1 and TRBJ2-7; D unclear. Trimming pared 1 base from V and 0 bases from J, leaving 13 bases between. The CDR3 is made up of 16 amino acids. In germline, CDR1 is MGHRA, CDR2 YSYEKL. The CDR3 region has the DNA TGCGCCAGCAGCCAAGCCGGGCTCCGAGCCTCCTACGAGCAGTACTTC. This encodes CASSQAGLRASYEQYF.

This sequence joins TRBV7-9 and TRBJ2-1, with TRBD2 matching over 11 bases. V lost 5 bases and J lost 5; bases outside the gene matches: 8. Per the germline V gene, CDR1 is SEHNR and CDR2 is FQNEAQ (reference sequence). The CDR3 has 16 amino acids. CDR3 sequence (DNA): TGTGCCAGCAGCCTACCCCCGGGACTAGCGGACAATGAGCAGTTCTTC. Its protein product is CASSLPPGLADNEQFF.

This clone came up once. At the DNA level, this CDR3 is encoded by other sequences in the same sample as well. V gene TRBV9 combines with J gene TRBJ2-1, with 9 bases aligning to TRBD2. The CDR3 extends over 15 amino acids. Germline-derived CDR1 and CDR2 are SGDLS and YYNGEE. The trim removed 0 bases at V and 7 bases at J, leaving 5 bases unmatched. DNA of the CDR3: TGTGCCAGCAGCGTAGGTAGCGGGAGAGGGAATGAGCAGTTCTTC. Protein sequence: CASSVGSGRGNEQFF.

The chain carries TRBV7-9 and TRBJ2-3; 8 bases fit TRBD1. After removal of 8 bases from V and 0 bases from J, the junction contained 4 bases not matched to a gene. Germline CDR1 reads SEHNR; CDR2 reads FQNEAQ (reference sequence). This CDR3 is 14 amino acids long. In nucleotides, the CDR3 is TGTGCCAGCGTTGACAGGGGTAGCACAGATACGCAGTATTTT. Protein product: CASVDRGSTDTQYF.

The V call is TRBV2, the J call TRBJ2-2; D might be TRBD1 (6 bases). CDR3 length: 15 residues. V lost 3 bases to trimming and J lost 5 bases, with 13 bases between them. Germline V gene data show CDR1 as SNHLY and CDR2 as FYNNEI. CDR3: CASSEVQGWTGELFF. The CDR3 nucleotides are TGTGCCAGCAGTGAGGTACAGGGCTGGACCGGGGAGCTGTTTTTT.

The genes are TRBV29-1 and TRBJ2-3; TRBD2 might be the D (5 bases). Looked up from germline, CDR1 is SQVTM and CDR2 is ANQGSEA. There are 14 residues in the CDR3. V dropped 6 bases and J dropped 0 bases, with 13 bases sitting between them. CDR3 sequence reads: CSVGSSLSTDTQYF. In nucleotides, the CDR3 is TGCAGCGTCGGTTCTAGCTTAAGCACAGATACGCAGTATTTT.

The chain links TRBV15 to TRBJ2-5, with D unresolved. Per the germline V gene, CDR1 is LNHNV and CDR2 is YYDKDF (reference sequence). CDR3 length: 15 amino acids. The V end lost 0 bases, the J end lost 3 bases, and 11 bases lay between the germline ends. The CDR3 region is CATSRDWGDEETQYF. DNA for the CDR3: TGTGCCACCAGCAGAGACTGGGGTGACGAAGAGACCCAGTACTTC.

Concerning this clone itself: The same CDR3 is also encoded by other DNA sequences in this sample. This rearrangement joins TRBV14 to TRBJ2-5; D unresolved. The germline gives CDR1 SGHDN, CDR2 FVKESK. V was cut by 1 base and J by 5 bases, with 5 bases left in between. The CDR3 runs to 12 residues. CDR3 protein: CASSQVRETQYF. CDR3 sequence (DNA): TGTGCCAGCAGCCAAGTCCGCGAGACCCAGTACTTC. Full variable domain (missing parts from reference TRBV14 and TRBJ2-5): EAGVTQFPSHSVIEKGQTVTLRCDPISGHDNLYWYRRVMGKEIKFLLHFVKESKQDESGMPNNRFLAERTGGTYSTLKVQPAELEDSGVYFCASSQVRETQYFGPGTRLLVL.

The rearrangement joins TRBV6-6 to TRBJ1-1; TRBD1 is a possible D gene (6 bases). The CDR3 contains 13 residues. Germline assignment: CDR1 MNHNY and CDR2 SVGAGI (reference sequence). V shed 8 bases and J shed 1 base, with 11 bases lying between them. This CDR3 is CASRDKENTEAFF. The CDR3 DNA sequence: TGTGCCAGCCGGGACAAGGAGAACACTGAAGCTTTCTTT.

The chain combines TRBV5-1 with TRBJ2-3; D might be TRBD2 (5 bases). Trimming left V 4 bases short and J 2 bases short, with 14 bases between. The CDR3 is made up of 15 amino acids. Germline V gene data show CDR1 as SGHRS and CDR2 as YFSETQ. The CDR3 reads CASSRGVTATDTQYF. CDR3 DNA sequence: TGCGCCAGCAGCCGGGGAGTTACGGCCACAGATACGCAGTATTTT.

The chain uses TRBV5-6 and TRBJ2-3; a weak D match, TRBD2 (6 bases). V was shortened by 1 base and J by 6 bases, with 24 bases between the two germline ends. The CDR3 runs to 18 residues. From germline, CDR1 is SGHDT and CDR2 YYEEEE. CDR3 sequence (DNA): TGTGCCAGCAGCTTGAGGGGACTCTCGGGAGCATACTTGGATACGCAGTATTTT. Translating it yields CASSLRGLSGAYLDTQYF.

V is TRBV5-4 and J is TRBJ2-7, with D possibly matching TRBD2 (5 bases). The CDR3 is made up of 16 amino acids. Between the trimmed V and J ends, which lost 0 bases and 0 bases, there was a span of 13 bases. Germline loops: CDR1 SGHNT, CDR2 YYREEE (reference sequence). The CDR3 DNA is TGTGCCAGCAGCTTGGCCGTTAGCGCAAACTCCTACGAGCAGTACTTC. It translates to CASSLAVSANSYEQYF.